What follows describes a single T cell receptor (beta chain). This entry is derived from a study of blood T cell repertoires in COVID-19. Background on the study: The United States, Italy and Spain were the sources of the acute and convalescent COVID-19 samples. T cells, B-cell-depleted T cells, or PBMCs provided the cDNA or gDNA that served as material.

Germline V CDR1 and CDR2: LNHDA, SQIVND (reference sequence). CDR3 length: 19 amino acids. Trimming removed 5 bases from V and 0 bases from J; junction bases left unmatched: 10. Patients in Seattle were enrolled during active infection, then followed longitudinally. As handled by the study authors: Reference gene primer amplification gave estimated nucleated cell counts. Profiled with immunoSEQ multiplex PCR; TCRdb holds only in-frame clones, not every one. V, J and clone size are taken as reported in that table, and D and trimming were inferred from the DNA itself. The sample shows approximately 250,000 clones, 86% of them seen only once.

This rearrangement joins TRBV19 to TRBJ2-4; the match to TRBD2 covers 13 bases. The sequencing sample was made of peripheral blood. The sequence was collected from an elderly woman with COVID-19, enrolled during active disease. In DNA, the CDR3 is TGTGCCAGTAGTCAACTAGCGGGGGGGAAGGGGATAGCCAAAAACATTCAGTACTTC. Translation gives CASSQLAGGKGIAKNIQYF. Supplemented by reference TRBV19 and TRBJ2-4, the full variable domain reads DGGITQSPKYLFRKEGQNVTLSCEQNLNHDAMYWYRQDPGQGLRLIYYSQIVNDFQKGDIAEGYSVSREKKESFPLTVTSAQKNPTAFYLCASSQLAGGKGIAKNIQYFGAGTRLSVL.